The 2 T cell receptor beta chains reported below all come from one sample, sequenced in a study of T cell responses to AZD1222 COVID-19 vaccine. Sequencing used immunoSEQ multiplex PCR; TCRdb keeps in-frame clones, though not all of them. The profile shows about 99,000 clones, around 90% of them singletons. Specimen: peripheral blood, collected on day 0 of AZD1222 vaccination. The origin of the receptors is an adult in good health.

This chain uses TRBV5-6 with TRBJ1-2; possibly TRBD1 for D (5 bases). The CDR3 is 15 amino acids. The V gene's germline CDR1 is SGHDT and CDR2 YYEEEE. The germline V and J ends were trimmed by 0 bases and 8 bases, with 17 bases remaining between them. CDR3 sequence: CASSLGAPGNRGYTF. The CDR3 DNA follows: TGTGCCAGCAGCTTGGGGGCACCAGGGAATCGAGGCTACACCTTC.

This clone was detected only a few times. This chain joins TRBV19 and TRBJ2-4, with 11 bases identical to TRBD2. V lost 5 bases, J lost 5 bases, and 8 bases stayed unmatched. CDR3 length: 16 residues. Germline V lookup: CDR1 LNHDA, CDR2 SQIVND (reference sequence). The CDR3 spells CASSPLSGGAQNIQYF. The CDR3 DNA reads TGTGCCAGTAGTCCCCTTAGCGGGGGGGCCCAAAACATTCAGTACTTC.